One and the same sample provided the 10 T cell receptor beta chains below, sequenced in a study of T cells in women clearing cervical HPV infection. Produced via immunoSEQ multiplex PCR; TCRdb's table is partial and in-frame only. The data include roughly 20,000 clones; the top ten clones carry roughly 4.7%. The specimen was blood buffy coat. Receptors were obtained from a woman between 18 and 75 years old with a cervical HPV16 infection that either progressed to CIN3+ or cleared (not recorded which).

As concerns this clone: The read ends 3 residues before the CDR3 terminus; that terminus is restored from the germline J gene. The genes are TRBV5-1 and TRBJ2-5; 9 positions match TRBD1. V gave up 4 bases and J gave up 5 bases; unmatched junction bases: 9. CDR1 and CDR2 from the germline V gene are SGHRS and YFSETQ. The CDR3 is made up of 15 amino acids. The CDR3 is CASSPPGQGRETQYF. CDR3 DNA, as far as it was read: TGCGCCAGCAGCCCACCTGGACAGGGGAGGGAGACC. The full variable domain, completed using reference TRBV5-1 and TRBJ2-5, is KAGVTQTPRYLIKTRGQQVTLSCSPISGHRSVSWYQQTPGQGLQFLFEYFSETQRNKGNFPGRFSGRQFSNSRSEMNVSTLELGDSALYLCASSPPGQGRETQYFGPGTRLLVL.

In regard to this clone: The read finishes 3 residues shy of the CDR3 end, and the germline J gene is used to complete it. V and J are TRBV6-1 and TRBJ2-5; 8 bases line up with TRBD1. Trimming at V came to 3 bases and at J to 5 bases, leaving 8 bases not matched to a gene. CDR1 and CDR2 (germline): MNHNS, SASEGT. The CDR3 runs 15 residues. Incomplete CDR3 DNA: TGTGCCAGCAGTGAGCTGGACAGGGTTGGCGAGACC. It codes for CASSELDRVGET. The whole CDR3 sequence reads CASSELDRVGETQYF.

To note about this clone: The read finishes 3 residues shy of the CDR3 end, and the germline J gene is used to complete it. The chain couples TRBV5-1 to TRBJ2-2; 7 bases are shared with TRBD1. The CDR3 spans 15 residues. Per the germline V gene, CDR1 is SGHRS and CDR2 is YFSETQ. The CDR3 loop reads CASSRVGTVNSPLFF. Incomplete CDR3 DNA: TGCGCCAGCAGCCGGGTTGGGACAGTGAATTCACCG. Filled out from reference TRBV5-1 and TRBJ2-2, the complete variable domain reads KAGVTQTPRYLIKTRGQQVTLSCSPISGHRSVSWYQQTPGQGLQFLFEYFSETQRNKGNFPGRFSGRQFSNSRSEMNVSTLELGDSALYLCASSRVGTVNSPLFFGEGSRLTVL.

In regard to this clone: The DNA ends 3 residues before the CDR3 does, and the rest of the CDR3 is filled in from the germline J gene. The chain links TRBV7-3 to TRBJ1-1, with D uncertain. The CDR3 extends over 14 amino acids. CDR1 and CDR2 from the germline V gene are SGHTA and FQGTGA. V lost 5 bases and J 0 bases, leaving 10 bases between the germline ends. CDR3 DNA (partial): TGTGCCAGCAGCATGAGTGGCATGAACACTGAA. It codes for CASSMSGMNTE. The entire CDR3 reads CASSMSGMNTEAFF.

On this clone itself: The read falls 3 residues short of the CDR3 end, and the missing part is taken from the germline J gene. The V call is TRBV20-1, the J call TRBJ2-3; 8 bases fit TRBD1. Looked up from germline, CDR1 is DFQATT and CDR2 is SNEGSKA (reference sequence). The J segment lost 1 base and the V segment lost 6 bases, leaving 12 bases of the junction unmatched. The CDR3 sequence is 16 residues long. The CDR3 region is CSASPIDRGGTDTQYF. Partial CDR3 DNA: TGCAGTGCGTCCCCAATCGACAGGGGTGGCACAGATACG.

Note on this clone: The read finishes 3 residues shy of the CDR3 end, and the germline J gene is used to complete it. V gene TRBV28 combines with J gene TRBJ1-4, with D unresolved. CDR1 and CDR2 (germline): MDHEN, SYDVKM. CDR3 size: 14 residues. The V gene lost 3 bases and the J gene lost 8 bases, with 13 bases spanning the gap. The covered CDR3 bases are TGTGCCAGCAGTTTCGTGGCGGGTTGGGAAAAA. Protein product: CASSFVAGWEK. The CDR3 reads in full as CASSFVAGWEKLFF.

As for this clone: The missing CDR3 end, 3 residues past where the read stops, is filled in from the germline J gene. This chain joins TRBV20-1 and TRBJ2-3, with a weak D call TRBD1 (5 bases). Germline V gene sequence: CDR1 DFQATT, CDR2 SNEGSKA (reference sequence). CDR3 size: 13 residues. V gave up 2 bases and J gave up 2 bases, with 8 bases separating them. The part of the CDR3 DNA that was read is TGCAGTGCTAGACCCAGGGACACAGATACG. Protein sequence: CSARPRDTDT. The full-length CDR3 reads as CSARPRDTDTQYF.

Comment on this clone: The read stops 3 residues short of the end of the CDR3; the missing end is completed from the germline J gene. The chain employs TRBV7-3 and TRBJ2-3; D may be TRBD1 (5 bases). The CDR3 extends over 15 amino acids. Germline V gives CDR1 SGHTA, CDR2 FQGTGA. V gave up 0 bases and J gave up 6 bases, with 13 bases separating them. CDR3 in amino acids: CASSLTQGIGDTQYF. The sequenced CDR3 bases are TGTGCCAGCAGCTTAACCCAGGGTATTGGGGATACG.

According to its frequency, this clone is medium-sized. The read ends 3 residues early relative to the CDR3; the germline J gene fills the gap. The J gene is TRBJ2-5, the V gene TRBV18; a weak D match, TRBD2 (7 bases). Trimming took 3 bases from V and 3 from J, leaving 14 bases between them. This CDR3 contains 15 residues. Germline loops: CDR1 KGHSH, CDR2 LQKENI. CDR3 loop: CASSPYAGAEETQYF. The sequenced part of the CDR3 DNA is TGTGCCAGCTCACCTTACGCGGGGGCTGAAGAGACC.

The CDR3 sequence is CASSKLLSPLGELFF. Partial CDR3 DNA: TGTGCCAGCAGCAAACTCCTATCACCCCTCGGGGAG. The gene calls are TRBV6-2 or TRBV6-3 and TRBJ2-2; D gene unclear. The read finishes 3 residues shy of the CDR3 end, and the germline J gene is used to complete it. In germline, CDR1 is MNHEY, CDR2 SVGEGT. V lost 6 bases and J 7 bases, leaving 18 bases between the germline ends. This CDR3 spans 15 amino acids.